Below, 27 T cell receptor beta chains from the same sample are listed, as sequenced in a study of T cells in localized non-small cell lung cancer. Generated by immunoSEQ multiplex PCR, the TCRdb table keeps only in-frame clones and is missing some. The sample records fewer than 100,000 clones, roughly 89% being singletons. This material consisted of peripheral blood, taken before any cancer treatment. The receptors shown here come from a man aged 35 to 69 with stage I squamous cell lung carcinoma.

The chain combines TRBV9 with TRBJ2-1; D is undetermined. Germline V gene lookup returns CDR1 SGDLS and CDR2 YYNGEE. V was clipped by 1 base and J by 0 bases, with 8 bases between them. The CDR3 runs to 15 residues. CDR3 protein: CASSVSPSSYNEQFF. CDR3 DNA: TGTGCCAGCAGCGTATCCCCGAGCTCCTACAATGAGCAGTTCTTC.

The genes are TRBV13 and TRBJ1-6; TRBD1 matches 10 bases. V trimming: 3 bases; J trimming: 7 bases; junction bases outside the gene matches: 6. The CDR3 contains 16 residues. From germline, CDR1 is PRHDT and CDR2 FYEKMQ (reference sequence). CDR3 DNA: TGTGCCAGCAGCTTGGGGGACAGGGGTGGGAATTCACCCCTCCACTTT. This translates into CASSLGDRGGNSPLHF.

The chain employs TRBV5-1 and TRBJ2-1; no reliable D call. The CDR3 covers 14 residues. The V and J ends lost 6 bases and 0 bases respectively, with 10 bases between them. The germline CDR1 and CDR2 sequences are SGHRS and YFSETQ. CDR3 DNA: TGCGCCAGCAACCCTGAGGTCTCCTACAATGAGCAGTTCTTC. Translated: CASNPEVSYNEQFF.

The CDR3 DNA follows: TGTGCCTGGAGTTCAGGACAGAGGACCCCCCTCCACTTT. It is translated as CAWSSGQRTPLHF. The chain combines TRBV30 with TRBJ1-6; D might be TRBD1 (6 bases). CDR1 is GTSNPN and CDR2 is SVGIG in the germline V gene (reference sequence). V shed 2 bases and J shed 13 bases, with 15 bases lying between them. The CDR3 has 13 amino acids.

This chain links TRBV6-1 with TRBJ1-1, with D unclear. CDR1 MNHNS and CDR2 SASEGT come from the germline V gene. The CDR3 spans 14 residues. The V end was cut by 3 bases, the J end by 11 bases, with 19 bases between. CDR3: CASSDNRASGSAFF. The DNA of the CDR3 is TGTGCCAGCAGTGATAACCGGGCTTCGGGCTCGGCTTTCTTT.

The V and J genes are TRBV5-6 and TRBJ1-2; D is perhaps TRBD1 (6 bases). V gave up 4 bases and J gave up 1 base, with 14 bases separating them. The CDR3 has 15 amino acids. CDR1 is SGHDT, CDR2 YYEEEE, per germline. CDR3 sequence (DNA): TGTGCCAGCAGCCGCCGAGACAGGATTAACTATGGCTACACCTTC. Translating it yields CASSRRDRINYGYTF.

The rearrangement joins TRBV7-2 to TRBJ2-3; tentative D call: TRBD1 (6 bases). This CDR3 comprises 16 residues. Germline CDR1 is SGHTA and CDR2 is FQGNSA. V gave up 0 bases and J gave up 2 bases, with 12 bases separating them. The chain's CDR3 is CASSLAGTLTTDTQYF. In DNA form, the CDR3 reads TGTGCCAGCAGCTTAGCGGGGACATTGACCACAGATACGCAGTATTTT.

The chain is built from TRBV14 and TRBJ2-1, with D unclear. The CDR3 sequence is 14 residues long. Germline CDR1 SGHDN, CDR2 FVKESK. Trimming pared 7 bases from V and 3 bases from J, leaving 13 bases between. The CDR3 region has the DNA TGTGCCAGCACGGCGAACTCCTTCTACAATGAGCAGTTCTTC. Translating it yields CASTANSFYNEQFF.

The chain couples TRBV25-1 to TRBJ2-3, with D perhaps TRBD1 (7 bases). The CDR3 runs to 15 residues. Per germline, CDR1 MGHDK and CDR2 SYGVNS. Between the trimmed V and J ends, which lost 0 bases and 2 bases, there was a span of 9 bases. Here the CDR3 reads CASSEYRGDTDTQYF. In nucleotides, the CDR3 is TGTGCCAGCAGTGAATACAGGGGGGACACAGATACGCAGTATTTT.

The V and J genes are TRBV7-6 and TRBJ2-3; D remains ambiguous. Trimming removed 4 bases at V and 5 bases at J, with 10 bases between. Germline V gene lookup returns CDR1 SGHVS and CDR2 FNYEAQ. CDR3 length: 13 residues. CDR3 in amino acids: CASSSPTKDTQYF. The DNA for the CDR3 is TGTGCCAGCAGCTCTCCGACGAAAGATACGCAGTATTTT.

CDR3 sequence: CASSLGQGGTEAFF. In DNA form, the CDR3 reads TGTGCCAGCAGCTTGGGGCAGGGAGGGACTGAAGCTTTCTTT. The V gene is TRBV5-4, the J gene TRBJ1-1, with D possibly TRBD1 on 5 matching bases. CDR1 and CDR2 (germline): SGHNT, YYREEE (reference sequence). The V and J ends lost 0 bases and 5 bases respectively, with 11 bases between them. This CDR3 comprises 14 residues.

The rearrangement uses TRBV10-3 and TRBJ2-3; D ambiguous. The CDR3 runs to 15 residues. In germline, CDR1 is ENHRY, CDR2 SYGVKD. V was trimmed by 4 bases and J by 0 bases, leaving 11 bases between them. The CDR3 here is CAISGRSNSTDTQYF. The CDR3, as DNA: TGTGCCATCAGTGGAAGGTCGAACAGCACAGATACGCAGTATTTT.

V and J are TRBV4-2 and TRBJ1-4; tentative D call: TRBD1 (6 bases). The germline CDR1 and CDR2 sequences are LGHNA and YNFKEQ. The CDR3 is 14 amino acids. Trimming cost V 2 bases and J 7 bases, with 11 bases left between them. The chain's CDR3 is CASSQRQVREKLFF. DNA of the CDR3: TGTGCCAGCAGCCAACGACAGGTGCGTGAAAAACTGTTTTTT.

The rearrangement joins TRBV4-3 to TRBJ2-2; D may correspond to TRBD1 or TRBD2 (5 bases each). The germline V gene has CDR1 LGHNA and CDR2 YSLEER. This CDR3 contains 17 residues. V dropped 0 bases and J dropped 3 bases, with 14 bases sitting between them. DNA of the CDR3: TGCGCCAGCAGCCAAGAAGGGGCGGGCTCATACACCGGGGAGCTGTTTTTT. Translating it yields CASSQEGAGSYTGELFF.

J is TRBJ1-2 and V is TRBV29-1; D ambiguous. The V end was cut by 6 bases, the J end by 0 bases, with 17 bases between. Germline V gene sequence: CDR1 SQVTM, CDR2 ANQGSEA. This CDR3 is built from 15 residues. The CDR3 loop reads CSVGRGYGTNYGYTF. The CDR3 region has the DNA TGCAGCGTCGGTCGAGGGTACGGAACTAACTATGGCTACACCTTC.

The chain combines TRBV2 with TRBJ2-1; 10 bases are a match to TRBD2. There are 14 residues in the CDR3. V was pared by 4 bases and J by 9 bases, with 6 bases of the junction left unmatched. The germline CDR1 and CDR2 sequences are SNHLY and FYNNEI. The CDR3 spells CASSVVQRGGEQFF. For the CDR3, the DNA is TGTGCCAGCAGTGTGGTTCAGCGGGGGGGTGAGCAGTTCTTC.

This chain joins TRBV28 and TRBJ2-2; D gene unclear. Trimming left V 1 base short and J 5 bases short, with 2 bases between. This CDR3 has 12 amino acids. Germline CDR1 MDHEN, CDR2 SYDVKM. CDR3 loop: CASSLLTGELFF. For the CDR3, the DNA is TGTGCCAGCAGTTTATTAACCGGGGAGCTGTTTTTT.

The gene calls are TRBV4-1 and TRBJ2-1, with no clear D. Trimming stripped 0 bases from V and 8 bases from J, with 17 bases between. Germline assignment: CDR1 MGHRA and CDR2 YSYEKL. The CDR3 covers 16 residues. The CDR3 nucleotides are TGCGCCAGCAGCCAAGATAGGACCGCGGCCACAGATGAGCAGTTCTTC. It translates to CASSQDRTAATDEQFF.

This clone was recorded once. The chain has TRBV6-1 and TRBJ1-3; D not certain. V lost 3 bases, J lost 3 bases, and 12 bases lay in between. The germline V gene has CDR1 MNHNS and CDR2 SASEGT. The CDR3 spans 15 residues. The CDR3 sequence is CASSDWGAGGNTIYF. DNA for the CDR3: TGTGCCAGCAGTGATTGGGGAGCCGGTGGAAACACCATATATTTT.

The chain has TRBV5-1 and TRBJ2-7; D uncertain. This CDR3 has 13 amino acids. V was clipped by 0 bases and J by 2 bases, with 6 bases between them. The germline V gene encodes CDR1 SGHRS and CDR2 YFSETQ. CDR3 in DNA: TGCGCCAGCAGCTTGGTGGCCGCCTACGAGCAGTACTTC. Protein product: CASSLVAAYEQYF.

This rearrangement joins TRBV5-1 to TRBJ2-1; D is unresolved. Germline CDR1 and CDR2: SGHRS and YFSETQ. The CDR3 totals 15 residues. Trimming cost V 2 bases and J 0 bases, with 9 bases left between them. For the CDR3, the DNA is TGCGCCAGCAGCTTAAGTTCCAGCTCCTACAATGAGCAGTTCTTC. Amino acid sequence: CASSLSSSSYNEQFF.

The CDR3 DNA reads as TGTGCCAGCAGCCCGGACTACGGGAACACTGAAGCTTTCTTT. It specifies CASSPDYGNTEAFF. The V gene is TRBV7-2, the J gene TRBJ1-1; D gene ambiguous. Germline V gene data show CDR1 as SGHTA and CDR2 as FQGNSA. Trimming took off 5 bases at V and 1 base at J, with 11 bases between the two ends. This CDR3 region has 14 residues.

The J gene is TRBJ1-4, the V gene TRBV15; D is undetermined. The CDR3 loop spans 14 amino acids. Germline V gene lookup returns CDR1 LNHNV and CDR2 YYDKDF (reference sequence). Trimming pared 1 base from V and 5 bases from J, leaving 8 bases between. CDR3 region: CATSRGQVNEKLFF. For the CDR3, the DNA is TGTGCCACCAGCAGAGGGCAGGTCAATGAAAAACTGTTTTTT.

The CDR3 coding sequence is TGTGCCAGCAGCATCAACAGGGGTAGGGCCACTGAAGCTTTCTTT. This codes for CASSINRGRATEAFF. The chain links TRBV7-9 to TRBJ1-1; 7 nucleotides match TRBD1. CDR1 is SEHNR, CDR2 FQNEAQ, per germline (reference sequence). The V gene end was trimmed by 5 bases and the J gene end by 4 bases; junction bases not matched to a gene: 10. The CDR3 contains 15 residues.

The chain uses TRBV7-2 and TRBJ1-2, with D possibly matching TRBD1 (5 bases). Trimming took off 0 bases at V and 4 bases at J, with 9 bases between the two ends. Germline values: CDR1 SGHTA, CDR2 FQGNSA. The CDR3 covers 14 residues. CDR3 DNA sequence: TGTGCCAGCAGCTTAGCGGCGGGGGGCTATGGCTACACCTTC. Translating gives CASSLAAGGYGYTF.

V gene TRBV11-2 combines with J gene TRBJ1-2; 9 nucleotides align to TRBD1. The CDR3 consists of 16 residues. The ends lost 5 bases at V and 4 bases at J; junction bases unmatched: 11. In germline, CDR1 is SGHAT, CDR2 FQNNGV. The CDR3: CASSPLTGGVIYGYTF. The CDR3 DNA reads TGTGCCAGCAGCCCATTAACAGGGGGCGTAATCTATGGCTACACCTTC. The variable domain in full, with the rest retrieved from reference TRBV11-2 and TRBJ1-2, is EAGVAQSPRYKIIEKRQSVAFWCNPISGHATLYWYQQILGQGPKLLIQFQNNGVVDDSQLPKDRFSAERLKGVDSTLKIQPAKLEDSAVYLCASSPLTGGVIYGYTFGSGTRLTVV.

The rearrangement uses TRBV18 and TRBJ1-2; TRBD1 matches 7 bases. Germline values: CDR1 KGHSH, CDR2 LQKENI. The CDR3 is made up of 16 amino acids. Trimming at V came to 2 bases and at J to 4 bases, leaving 10 bases not matched to a gene. The CDR3 DNA is TGTGCCAGCTCACCAGTGGGGACAGACTCAACCTATGGCTACACCTTC. The encoded protein is CASSPVGTDSTYGYTF.